This T cell receptor (beta chain) was found in a study of cytomegalovirus exposure and HLA in healthy donors (dated by TCRdb to the late 2010s). Context from the whole study: According to an earlier analysis of 587 of the donors, about 179 million T cells yielded roughly 110 million unique TCR beta sequences and less than 300 Gb of sequence data. A later analysis re-analyzed previously published TCR beta repertoires from 660 or so donors and added high-resolution HLA genotyping to study TCR occurrence patterns. The study combined high-throughput TCR immunosequencing, statistical association of individual TCRs with disease status, and machine learning to predict cytomegalovirus infection status. In an earlier analysis of roughly 540 of the donors, high-throughput TCR beta sequencing was used to judge whether each TCR beta V gene segment behaved as functional or pseudogenic. Typing coverage varied by locus: 629-630 donors for A, B, C, DRB1 and DQB1; some 520 for DQA1; 600 to 610 for DPA1; around 450 for DPB1. Rather than using new phenotypic data, the later analysis identified candidate immune exposures from TCR beta sequences and from how often those sequences occurred across donors. Of the approximately 370 genotyped donors, less than 90% were placed in the genetic ancestry cluster associated with self-reported Caucasian donors. Four to six DR-DQ haplotypes were handled as single units for association and clustering, since linkage in the cohort was strong. In a later genetic analysis, genome-wide SNP genotypes for about 55% of the roughly 700 donors were used, and that subset was treated as a discovery cohort. The study aimed to test whether cataloging public T cell receptors could reveal signatures of past pathogen exposure. All discovery cohort repertoires had been generated using a single sequencing platform. Donor age, sex, ethnicity and CMV serostatus were compiled alongside the repertoire data. An early release covering about 600 HLA-typed donors comprised about 290 gigabases of sequencing data and 85 million or so unique TCR sequences. A separate validation cohort of 100 to 150 different subjects was used in addition to the roughly 670-subject first cohort. HLA typing included class I and class II loci at four-digit resolution. Across some 400 genotyped donors of the cohort, an average of about 250,000 unique TCR beta nucleotide sequences per donor were sequenced, and roughly 17% of those sequences were non-productive. The study used immunosequencing to profile the T cell repertoires of about 670 subjects and linked those repertoires to cytomegalovirus serostatus. What the work shows at the level of the full study, not this receptor alone: A later genetic analysis reported fewer N-insertions in productive TCRs among donors in an Asian-associated ancestry cluster than the approximately 700-donor mean. Linkage disequilibrium might explain the correlated functional status among segregating V segments, but an unknown experimental factor could not be excluded. The classifier was reported to diagnose cytomegalovirus status with high specificity and sensitivity in both the original cohort and the validation cohort. Some IMGT-functional V segments, including TRBV6-2 and TRBV6-3, could not be distinguished by the 87-base-pair reads and were therefore excluded. V-gene and J-gene trimming of TCR beta chains was associated with a missense DCLRE1C variant in a later genetic analysis, and the association was replicated in an independent cohort. In vitro tests confirmed that a few of the cytomegalovirus-associated TCR beta chains recognize cytomegalovirus antigens. A further reported finding was that TCR beta sequences accurately predicted the HLA-A and HLA-B alleles for most subjects in the first cohort. Sequencing depth was assumed to be roughly uniform across donors in the presence/absence analyses, though that assumption may not hold. In a later analysis, several top co-occurrence clusters were reported to appear linked to parvovirus B19, influenza, CMV and Epstein-Barr virus. Only TCR beta chains were sequenced in this cohort, and the absence of alpha or paired-chain data limited detectable features. In a later analysis, most CMV-associated TCR beta chains were found to appear HLA-restricted, with HLA associations seemingly driven largely by CMV exposure. A cluster of highly shared sequence variants was judged likely to be a technical artifact of the sequencing pipeline. The authors suggested that the approach could potentially be extended to other disease states and immunological phenotypes. HLA typing was unavailable for some donors at each locus, so association tests used only the typed subset. According to a later analysis, TCR association rates differed among HLA loci, with DRB1 alleles showing the most associated TCRs and HLA-C alleles showing the fewest. Specific HLA alleles were associated with 16,951 TCR beta sequences at a false discovery rate of 0.05 in a later analysis. In a later analysis, HLA-associated TCR beta chains showed more clonal expansion and lower generation probabilities than non-associated chains that were equally common. CMV serostatus was the only immune exposure information available for the cohort. The earlier analysis of about 600 of the donors excluded some 15 rarely observed V segments, including chromosome 9 orphons, because counts were too low. When HLA alleles, especially DR and DQ, strongly co-occurred, TCR associations were difficult to assign to individual alleles. Most TCR sequences were seen in very few donors, while some public TCRs were found in many individuals. In an earlier analysis of 587 of the donors, most TCR beta V segments appeared in productive rearrangements about 87% or about 30% of the time, broadly matching IMGT annotations. A total of 150 or so TCR beta chains were listed by the study as associated with cytomegalovirus.

The cohort comprised approximately 700 healthy bone marrow donors. All cohort members were sampled while nominally healthy, although unrecorded immune exposures were likely present. The donor was CMV seropositive and belonged to the group of about 290 seropositive cohort members. Every donor gave a peripheral blood sample, and the peripheral blood mononuclear cells from that sample were used for TCR beta sequencing. Genomic DNA extraction from the blood cell samples was performed with the Qiagen DNeasy Blood Extraction Kit. Notes on this clone: Its antigen remains undetermined. Base qualities are missing; no much larger clone stands one base away.

The library was built by means of the immunoSEQ multiplex PCR assay. A mixture of 60 forward primers for TCR Vbeta segments and 13 reverse primers for TCR Jbeta segments was used in the multiplex PCR. Amplification of the CDR3 region of rearranged TCR beta genes was performed with a multiplex PCR assay on genomic DNA. On the Illumina HiSeq System, the amplified TCR beta libraries were sequenced as 87-base-pair reads. The published analysis was carried out like this. Across the 670 or so repertoires, a later analysis counted some 81 million unique TCR beta chains, roughly 11 million of which were shared by at least two donors. Raw reads were error-corrected and collapsed into unique sequences by a nearest-neighbor algorithm in which closely related sequences were merged to remove PCR and sequencing errors. Alignment of CDR3 sequences to IMGT reference sequences was used to assign V, D and J gene segments. For a sequence to be retained, a match of at least six nucleotides was required to both a V gene segment and a J gene segment. A rearrangement counted as productive if the CDR3 had no stop codons and remained in frame with V and J, and every other rearrangement counted as non-productive. Following IMGT convention, CDR3 was defined as the stretch from the second conserved V-encoded cysteine to the conserved J-encoded phenylalanine. In an earlier analysis of 500 to 650 of the donors, sequences lacking an unambiguous match to a single V gene segment were excluded. In an earlier analysis of a few hundred of the donors, V segments were called functional above 56.7% productive rearrangements and were called segregating when the between-donor standard deviation exceeded 5%. A statistical classification framework was built for diagnosing cytomegalovirus status from the catalog of TCR beta chain sequences. In a later analysis, V and J genes were assigned by comparing TCR nucleotide sequences against IMGT/GENE-DB human TR gene sequences. Using the TCRdist pipeline, a later analysis assigned CDR3 sequences along with most-parsimonious VDJ recombination scenarios. In a later analysis, each TCR beta chain was defined by its CDR3 amino acid sequence together with its V-gene family, and reads lacking a unique V-gene family were excluded. As a way to deal with suspected cross-contamination and a sequencing artifact, a later analysis dropped approximately 590 nucleotide sequences that were highly shared and had low generation probability. In a later analysis, a clonal expansion index for each public chain was calculated from normalized within-repertoire ranks of inferred template counts. In a later analysis, generation probabilities were computed using a VDJ recombination model fitted to out-of-frame rearrangements, and the results were checked against IGoR. A later analysis scored TCR-TCR, TCR-HLA and TCR-CMV co-occurrence with hypergeometric tests, applying a repertoire-size bias correction to TCR pairs. A later analysis estimated false discovery rates by permuting HLA or CMV assignments 20 times. A later analysis grouped co-occurring TCRs with DBSCAN, adding TCRdist sequence similarity when clustering within HLA-allele-positive subsets. For co-occurrence clustering, repertoires with fewer than 30,000 or more than 120,000 public chains were excluded, along with five repertoires with anomalous nucleotide sharing. The immuneACCESS repertoire file appears here via TCRdb, limited to in-frame rearrangements. These files lack a portion of the clones; in checked studies, under half of the deficit traces to unresolved V genes, and the cause of the others is not known. V and J calls and clone size are copied from that table; D and trimming were computed from the DNA. The sample profile shows some 110,000 clones; roughly 74% of them were found once. The ten largest make up 4.2% of the sample.

V is reduced by 8 bases and J by 0 bases, leaving a spacing of 5 bases between them. For CDR1 and CDR2, the germline V gene lists MNHEY and SVGAGI. The CDR3, from cysteine to phenylalanine, totals 12 residues. Left in the record is the CDR3 DNA by itself, 36 bases read in frame from the first base. The origin of this receptor is a woman in her forties or fifties in good health and CMV-seropositive. The rearrangement joined TRBV6-5 to TRBJ2-1; the best D guess is TRBD2, with 5 bases matching. Sequences were obtained from PBMCs. The CDR3 protein sequence reads: CASGSSYNEQFF. The DNA sequence is TGTGCCAGCGGGAGCTCCTACAATGAGCAGTTCTTC.